This T cell receptor beta chain was sequenced in a study of vaccination effects on CD4 cells after COVID-19. On the study more broadly: Researchers obtained post-vaccine samples at a median of 72 days past the second dose. Overall study results and limits: Relatively few convalescent patients took part in the study, which had no early post-infection timepoints.

Before any sequencing was done, the ViraFEST assay used viral peptide pools to expand antigen-specific CD4+ T cells. Investigators separated out CD4+ T cells once less than 11 days of culture had passed. As their vaccination, participants received two doses of either BNT162b2 or mRNA-1273. Turning to this clone: What it binds is not known.

Assay used: immunoSEQ multiplex PCR; TCRdb lists only in-frame clones, some missing. The profile covers 35,000 to 40,000 clones, with around four fifths appearing a single time and around 2% taken by the ten largest. This CDR3 spans 17 amino acids. Germline V gene sequence: CDR1 SGHAT, CDR2 FQNNGV. Trimming removed 0 bases at V and 1 base at J, with 14 bases between. This sequence joins TRBV11-2 and TRBJ2-3, with D tentatively TRBD2 (7 bases). Sequencing was performed on CD4+ T cells from PBMCs cultured with HCoV-NL63 spike peptides, taken after COVID-19 vaccination. This receptor was taken from a human donor who received a COVID-19 vaccine. Some clones in this sample may be carry-over from other donors' samples. The CDR3 nucleotides are TGTGCCAGCAGCTTAGATAGTAGGGGGGGCGGCACAGATACGCAGTATTTT. It translates to CASSLDSRGGGTDTQYF.